The rows below give T cell receptor beta chains drawn from one sample of a study of blood T cell repertoires in COVID-19. Some clones are missing from TCRdb's copy, which holds only in-frame ones; the method was immunoSEQ multiplex PCR. The table includes some 200,000 clones, approximately 79% detected once. Source material: peripheral blood. The receptor set was obtained from a woman aged 70 to 79 with acute or convalescent COVID-19. CDR3s include the opening cysteine and the closing phenylalanine or tryptophan. Fields, in order: D gene, V gene, clone size, J gene, CDR3 DNA, CDR3 protein. A D gene is named only where the DNA matches it firmly. Clone size is not always given. Where it is, it says once, few, many or a class for expanded clones.

>.|TRBV2|.|TRBJ2-7
TGTGCCAGCAGTGTCCCTCCCCGGCGGGACGAGCAGTACTTC
CASSVPPRRDEQYF
>.|TRBV27|.|TRBJ2-1
TGTGCCAGCACCCACCATCAGGGATCCAATGAGCAGTTCTTC
CASTHHQGSNEQFF
>.|TRBV11-1|few|TRBJ1-1
TGTGCCAGCAGCTTAGACAGGGCCAAGAACACTGAAGCTTTCTTT
CASSLDRAKNTEAFF
>.|TRBV9|.|TRBJ2-1
TGTGCCAGCAGCCCCAGGACACTAAACAATGAGCAGTTCTTC
CASSPRTLNNEQFF
>.|TRBV10-3|.|TRBJ2-1
TGTGCCATCGCGGGGGCCAACAATGAGCAGTTCTTC
CAIAGANNEQFF
>TRBD1|TRBV6-1|.|TRBJ1-3
TGTGCCAGCAGTGATCCCCAGGGGGAATCTGGAAACACCATATATTTT
CASSDPQGESGNTIYF
>TRBD2|TRBV5-1|.|TRBJ2-5
TGCGCCAGCAGCTTGAGTAGCGGGAGGAGTGGAGAGACCCAGTACTTC
CASSLSSGRSGETQYF
>.|TRBV7-6|.|TRBJ2-7
TGTGCCAGCAGCTTAGCGTCTCGGGGTAGCTCCTACGAGCAGTACTTC
CASSLASRGSSYEQYF
>.|TRBV7-8|.|TRBJ2-5
TGTGCCAGCAGCCGCTCTGGGGGGGAGACCCAGTACTTC
CASSRSGGETQYF
>.|TRBV2|.|TRBJ1-3
TGTGCCAGCAGGAGGGAAATTTCTGGAAACACCATATATTTT
CASRREISGNTIYF
>.|TRBV4-1|.|TRBJ1-6
TGCGCCAGCAGCCAAGATCTCTTCAGCTCCTATAATTCACCCCTCCACTTT
CASSQDLFSSYNSPLHF
>TRBD2|TRBV30|.|TRBJ2-1
TGTGCCTGTCAGCTAGCGGGGGGCTTCTACAATGAGCAGTTCTTC
CACQLAGGFYNEQFF
>.|TRBV5-4|.|TRBJ2-4
TGTGCCAGCAGCCACGTCACCAGAGGCGCCAAAAACATTCAGTACTTC
CASSHVTRGAKNIQYF
>TRBD2|TRBV29-1|.|TRBJ2-1
TGCAGCGTTGTTTTGGGACTAGCGGGAAATGAGCAGTTCTTC
CSVVLGLAGNEQFF
>.|TRBV19|.|TRBJ2-5
TGTGCCAGTAGTACGGGGGTTCGGACGGAGACCCAGTACTTC
CASSTGVRTETQYF
>.|TRBV6-1|.|TRBJ1-1
TGTGCCAGCATTGGCGGGAGGATGAACACTGAAGCTTTCTTT
CASIGGRMNTEAFF
>TRBD1|TRBV18|few|TRBJ2-5
TGTGCCAGCTCACAGTATAGGGACAGTTTGTACCAAGAGACCCAGTACTTC
CASSQYRDSLYQETQYF
>.|TRBV11-3|.|TRBJ2-1
TGTGCCAGCAGCCTCCGGACACGCTATGGAGATGAGCAGTTCTTC
CASSLRTRYGDEQFF
>.|TRBV7-8|once|TRBJ2-7
TGTGCCAGCAGCTTAGTGGCAGGGGCAAGCTCCTACGAGCAGTACTTC
CASSLVAGASSYEQYF
>.|TRBV27|.|TRBJ2-7
TGTGCCAGCAAGCGCGAAGGTCCCTACGAGCAGTACTTC
CASKREGPYEQYF
>TRBD1|TRBV28|.|TRBJ1-5
TGTGCCAGCAGCACGGGGGCAGGGGGCAAGCCCCAGCATTTT
CASSTGAGGKPQHF
>.|TRBV18|once|TRBJ1-1
TGTGCCAGCTCACCAGGGTCGGGCACTGAAGCTTTCTTT
CASSPGSGTEAFF
>.|TRBV23-1|.|TRBJ2-7
TGCGCCAGCAGTCAAGTCCCCGCAGGGGTCGGGTACGAGCAGTACTTC
CASSQVPAGVGYEQYF
>TRBD2|TRBV9|few|TRBJ2-2
TGTGCCAGCAGCGTAGTCGGGGGACTAAACACCGGGGAGCTGTTTTTT
CASSVVGGLNTGELFF
>.|TRBV6-5|.|TRBJ1-2
TGTGCCAGCAGTTACTCCGTTCGGGGGGCAGGAGGCTACACCTTC
CASSYSVRGAGGYTF
>.|TRBV5-1|few|TRBJ2-5
TGCGCCAGCAGCGTAATACAGGGAGAGGGCCAAGAGACCCAGTACTTC
CASSVIQGEGQETQYF
>.|TRBV19|.|TRBJ2-7
TGTGCCAGTAGTACACATGAAGGACTCCCCGAGCAGTACTTC
CASSTHEGLPEQYF
>TRBD2|TRBV5-1|.|TRBJ2-1
TGCGCCAGCAGCTCTGGAGGCAGCGGGAGTCTGAACAATGAGCAGTTCTTC
CASSSGGSGSLNNEQFF
>TRBD1|TRBV19|.|TRBJ2-3
TGTGCCAGTAGTATCCTGACAGGGTCTCTTACAGATACGCAGTATTTT
CASSILTGSLTDTQYF
>.|TRBV20-1|.|TRBJ1-1
TGCAGTGCTAGTTCAAACAGATGGAACACTGAAGCTTTCTTT
CSASSNRWNTEAFF
>TRBD2|TRBV29-1|.|TRBJ2-7
TGCAGTATCGGGGGGGACTACGAGCAGTACTTC
CSIGGDYEQYF
>TRBD1|TRBV19|.|TRBJ1-2
TGTGCCAGTAGTACGGGACAGGCGCGTGGCTACACCTTC
CASSTGQARGYTF
>.|TRBV24-1|.|TRBJ2-6
TGTGCCGCGGAGGGGACCACGAAATCTGGGGCCAACGTCCTGACTTTC
CAAEGTTKSGANVLTF
>.|TRBV19|.|TRBJ1-5
TGTGCCAGTAGTATGCGACAGGTGTTCAATCAGCCCCAGCATTTT
CASSMRQVFNQPQHF
>.|TRBV29-1|.|TRBJ2-1
TGCAGCGTTGAAGTGACAAGCTCCTACAATGAGCAGTTCTTC
CSVEVTSSYNEQFF
>.|TRBV12-3/TRBV12-4|.|TRBJ1-2
TGTGCCAGCAGTTTAGGACAACTCTATGGCTACACCTTC
CASSLGQLYGYTF
>.|TRBV6-5|.|TRBJ1-1
TGTGCCAGCAGGACGGAAGGACAGCCCAACACTGAAGCTTTCTTT
CASRTEGQPNTEAFF
>TRBD2|TRBV5-1|once|TRBJ2-5
TGCGCCAGCAGTCTGACTAGCGGGAGCGAGACCCAGTACTTC
CASSLTSGSETQYF
>.|TRBV5-4|.|TRBJ1-2
TGTGCCAGCAGCCTGGGCGGGCAGCACTATGGCTACACCTTC
CASSLGGQHYGYTF
>TRBD1|TRBV20-1|.|TRBJ1-1
TGCAGTGCTAGTGGACAGGGCCGTGAAGCTTTCTTT
CSASGQGREAFF
>TRBD1|TRBV19|.|TRBJ2-7
TGTGCCAGTAGTATCCAGAGAACCACGGGACAGGGGTTGCGACGGAGCTACGAGCAGTACTTC
CASSIQRTTGQGLRRSYEQYF
>.|TRBV7-9|.|TRBJ2-7
TGTGCCAGCAGCCCCCCGGGAGTGACCTACGAGCAGTACTTC
CASSPPGVTYEQYF
>.|TRBV6-4|.|TRBJ1-2
TGTGCCAGCAGCCCCGGGTCCAACCCGAGCGATGGCTACACCTTC
CASSPGSNPSDGYTF
>.|TRBV7-8|few|TRBJ1-1
TGTGCCAGCAGCCTCACGGAGGCGGGGGTCTCGGCTGAAGCTTTCTTT
CASSLTEAGVSAEAFF
>TRBD1|TRBV5-1|.|TRBJ1-5
TGCGCCAGCAGACCTACAGGGGGCGGCAATCAGCCCCAGCATTTT
CASRPTGGGNQPQHF
>TRBD2|TRBV3-1/TRBV3-2|.|TRBJ2-3
TGTGCCAGCAGCCTCATGGCTAGCGGACACGATACGCAGTATTTT
CASSLMASGHDTQYF
>.|TRBV4-1|.|TRBJ2-7
TGCGCCAGCAGCTCGGCCTACGAGCAGTACTTC
CASSSAYEQYF
>TRBD1|TRBV11-2|.|TRBJ1-1
TGTGCCAGCAGCTTCAACAGGGGGAACACTGAAGCTTTCTTT
CASSFNRGNTEAFF
>TRBD1|TRBV19|once|TRBJ1-5
TGTGCCAGTAGTATGGGAGGGACAGGGGGCGCGGAGCCCCAGCATTTT
CASSMGGTGGAEPQHF
>TRBD2|TRBV2|.|TRBJ2-5
TGTGCCAGCAGTCAGGGACTAGCGGGAGTAGAGACCCAGTACTTC
CASSQGLAGVETQYF
>.|TRBV7-9|.|TRBJ2-1
TGTGCCAGCAGCTTACCTAGTTCCAATGAGCAGTTCTTC
CASSLPSSNEQFF
>TRBD2|TRBV6-4|many|TRBJ2-5
TGTGCCAGCAGTGAACTAGCGAGTAAAGGAACCCAGTACTTC
CASSELASKGTQYF
>.|TRBV2|.|TRBJ2-2
TGTGCCAGCACCCGAGAAAGCGTGCAGAACACCGGGGAGCTGTTTTTT
CASTRESVQNTGELFF